These 16 T cell receptor beta chains were sequenced from one sample in a study of control samples from healthy donors and cancer patients. Assay: immunoSEQ multiplex PCR; the TCRdb copy retains only in-frame clones and omits some. The sample holds roughly 120,000 clones, 93% seen once. Material for sequencing was blood. These receptors were taken from a young man in good health.

This chain connects TRBV5-1 to TRBJ1-2; D uncertain. Trimming pared 4 bases from V and 4 bases from J, leaving 11 bases between. The CDR3 length is 13 residues. Per the germline V gene, CDR1 is SGHRS and CDR2 is YFSETQ. The CDR3, as DNA: TGCGCCAGCAGCCCGGCCAGCATCTATGGCTACACCTTC. It translates to CASSPASIYGYTF.

This clone was observed a single time. A junction end diverges from the germline sequence, so it may reflect a read error. V is TRBV6-1 and J is TRBJ1-2, with D uncertain. The CDR3 contains 13 residues. CDR1 MNHNS and CDR2 SASEGT come from the germline V gene. CDR3 in amino acids: CASSEVFGYGYTF. In nucleotides, the CDR3 is TGTGCCAGCAGCGAAGTCTTTGGCTATGGCTACACCTTC.

The chain links TRBV18 to TRBJ1-5; TRBD1 aligns across 7 bases. CDR1 is KGHSH, CDR2 LQKENI, per germline. This CDR3 is built from 18 residues. With 5 bases clipped from V and 2 bases from J, the junction kept 15 bases outside the gene matches. CDR3 amino acids: CASSTSTFRGQRNQPQHF. The CDR3, as DNA: TGTGCCAGCTCAACCTCCACCTTTCGGGGACAGCGCAATCAGCCCCAGCATTTT.

In its sample, this clone was seen once. The chain links TRBV7-2 to TRBJ2-3; a possible D gene is TRBD2 (6 bases). The CDR3 spans 14 residues. V was trimmed by 6 bases and J by 0 bases, leaving 10 bases between them. CDR1 is SGHTA, CDR2 FQGNSA, per germline. CDR3 loop: CASSLAISTDTQYF. CDR3 bases: TGTGCCAGCAGTCTAGCGATCAGCACAGATACGCAGTATTTT.

This chain joins TRBV27 and TRBJ2-7; 8 bases are a match to TRBD1. The V segment lost 0 bases and the J segment 2 bases; nucleotides outside the gene matches: 3. The CDR3 totals 15 residues. CDR1 and CDR2 (germline): MNHEY, SMNVEV (reference sequence). Here the CDR3 DNA reads TGTGCCAGCAGTTTATCCGGGGACAGGACCTACGAGCAGTACTTC. Its protein is CASSLSGDRTYEQYF.

J is TRBJ2-2 and V is TRBV9, with D unresolved. Germline V CDR1 and CDR2: SGDLS, YYNGEE. Trimming took 4 bases from V and 0 from J, leaving 10 bases between them. This CDR3 is 15 amino acids long. Written as DNA, the CDR3 is TGTGCCAGCAGCCCCCAAGGGACGAACACCGGGGAGCTGTTTTTT. Amino acids: CASSPQGTNTGELFF.

CDR3 DNA: TGTGCCAGCAGTCTCCAAACACTAGACAGGGTAAACTATGGCTACACCTTC. Amino acid sequence: CASSLQTLDRVNYGYTF. The chain joins TRBV27 to TRBJ1-2, with 7 bases matching TRBD1. Germline values: CDR1 MNHEY, CDR2 SMNVEV (reference sequence). This CDR3 is built from 17 residues. Unmatched junction bases numbered 14, after V lost 5 bases and J lost 2 bases.

V and J are TRBV19 and TRBJ2-3; the D gene could be TRBD1 or TRBD2 (7 bases each). Trimming left V 5 bases short and J 6 bases short, with 12 bases between. The CDR3 sequence is 13 residues long. CDR1 is LNHDA, CDR2 SQIVND, per germline (reference sequence). CDR3 coding DNA: TGTGCCAGTAGTTACAGGGGAGGGGATACGCAGTATTTT. Residues: CASSYRGGDTQYF.

The chain recombines TRBV20-1 with TRBJ1-4, with 7 bases identical to TRBD1. Germline loops: CDR1 DFQATT, CDR2 SNEGSKA (reference sequence). Losses at the gene ends were 3 bases for V and 8 bases for J; bases not matched to a gene: 12. This CDR3 is built from 15 residues. DNA for the CDR3: TGCAGTGCTAGTTATTACCGGACAGGACGAGAAAAACTGTTTTTT. Translating it yields CSASYYRTGREKLFF.

The chain carries TRBV5-4 and TRBJ1-6, with D maybe TRBD1 (6 bases). Deletions cut 4 bases from V and 10 bases from J, with 15 bases between. Germline CDR1 is SGHNT and CDR2 is YYREEE (reference sequence). This CDR3 is 14 amino acids long. CDR3 amino acids: CASSITGTGSPLHF. The CDR3 DNA reads as TGTGCCAGCAGCATTACAGGGACTGGCTCACCCCTCCACTTT.

This chain uses TRBV3-1 (or the pseudogene TRBV3-2) with TRBJ2-3; 10 nucleotides match TRBD2. Germline-derived CDR1 and CDR2 are LGHDT and YNNKEL (reference sequence). The CDR3 consists of 13 residues. V lost 1 base, J lost 13 bases, and 5 bases stayed unmatched. The chain's CDR3 is CASSQVAAGGEYF. CDR3 sequence (DNA): TGTGCCAGCAGCCAAGTGGCAGCGGGGGGGGAGTATTTT.

The gene calls are TRBV11-3 and TRBJ1-4, with 7 bases fitting TRBD1. V lost 1 base to trimming and J lost 5 bases; unmatched junction nucleotides: 7. The CDR3 extends over 16 amino acids. The V gene's germline CDR1 is SGHNT and CDR2 YENEEA. CDR3 loop: CASSLGARDRNEKLFF. DNA for the CDR3: TGTGCCAGCAGCTTAGGGGCCCGGGACAGAAATGAAAAACTGTTTTTT.

This sequence joins TRBV10-3 and TRBJ1-4; the match to TRBD1 covers 8 bases. V lost 0 bases, J lost 8 bases, and 11 bases stayed unmatched. Germline values: CDR1 ENHRY, CDR2 SYGVKD. The CDR3 is made up of 17 amino acids. As DNA, the CDR3 is TGTGCCATCAGTGAGTCGCGTGGGACAGGTGGGAACGAAAAACTGTTTTTT. This codes for CAISESRGTGGNEKLFF.

The chain recombines TRBV5-6 with TRBJ1-4; TRBD1 matches 7 bases. V dropped 2 bases and J dropped 4; count of bases not matched to a gene: 2. Per the germline V gene, CDR1 is SGHDT and CDR2 is YYEEEE. The CDR3 totals 14 residues. The CDR3 spells CASSFRGHNEKLFF. The CDR3 DNA sequence: TGTGCCAGCAGCTTTAGGGGGCATAATGAAAAACTGTTTTTT.

This chain uses TRBV10-2 with TRBJ1-1; D not resolved. Germline CDR1 WSHSY, CDR2 SAAADI. V lost 3 bases, J lost 0 bases, and 5 bases lay in between. CDR3 size: 13 residues. For the CDR3, the DNA is TGCGCCAGCAGTGACGGCCTGAACACTGAAGCTTTCTTT. Residues: CASSDGLNTEAFF.

This clone was seen more than once but under ten times. The rearrangement links TRBV12-2 to TRBJ1-2; no DNA check was done on the table's D call, TRBD1. TRBV12-2 counts as a pseudogene. This CDR3 is built from 10 residues. In nucleotides, the CDR3 is TGTGCAAGTTTGGGCGATGGCTACACCTTC. Translated: CASLGDGYTF.